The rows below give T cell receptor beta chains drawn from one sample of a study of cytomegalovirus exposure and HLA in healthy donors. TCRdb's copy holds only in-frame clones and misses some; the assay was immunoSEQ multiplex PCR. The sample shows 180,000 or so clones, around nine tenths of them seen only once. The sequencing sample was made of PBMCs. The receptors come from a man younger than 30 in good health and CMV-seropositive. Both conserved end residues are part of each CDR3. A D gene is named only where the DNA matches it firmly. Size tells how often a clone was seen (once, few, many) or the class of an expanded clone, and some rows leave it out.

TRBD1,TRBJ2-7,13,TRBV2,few,TGTGCCAGCATAGGGACAGGGGCGTACGAGCAGTACTTC,CASIGTGAYEQYF
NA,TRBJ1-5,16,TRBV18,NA,TGTGCCAGCTCACTAAACCCACAAAATAGCAATCAGCCCCAGCATTTT,CASSLNPQNSNQPQHF
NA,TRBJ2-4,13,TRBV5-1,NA,TGCGCCAGCAGCTTGGTCCCCGAGAACATTCAGTACTTC,CASSLVPENIQYF
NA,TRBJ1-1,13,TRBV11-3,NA,TGTGCCAGCAGCTTATATAAGGGGACTGAAGCTTTCTTT,CASSLYKGTEAFF
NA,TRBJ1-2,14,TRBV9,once,TGTGCCAGCAGCGTAGAGGGGATCGGGTATGGCTACACCTTC,CASSVEGIGYGYTF
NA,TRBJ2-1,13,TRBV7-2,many,TGTGCCAGCAGCTTGTCGGAGGGGATTGAGCAGTTCTTC,CASSLSEGIEQFF
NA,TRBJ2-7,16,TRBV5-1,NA,TGCGCCAGCAGCCTTTGGTTGGCGGGACCACTTCAAGAGCAGTACTTC,CASSLWLAGPLQEQYF
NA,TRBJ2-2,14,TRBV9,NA,TGTGCCAGCAGCGTAACGGGTTACACCGGGGAGCTGTTTTTT,CASSVTGYTGELFF
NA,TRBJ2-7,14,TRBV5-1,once,TGCGCCAGCAGCGAGACAGGTACGGCCTACGAGCAGTACTTC,CASSETGTAYEQYF
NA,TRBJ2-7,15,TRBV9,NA,TGTGCCAGCAGCCCTGGGAGGTCGAGCTCCTACGAGCAGTACTTC,CASSPGRSSSYEQYF
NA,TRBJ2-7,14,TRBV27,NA,TGTGCCAGCAGTTTAAAGGGACTCGGCTACGAGCAGTACTTC,CASSLKGLGYEQYF
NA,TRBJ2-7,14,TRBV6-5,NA,TGTGCCAGCAGTTACTGGAGGACCTCCTACGAGCAGTACTTC,CASSYWRTSYEQYF
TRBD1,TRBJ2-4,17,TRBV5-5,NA,TGTGCCAGCAGCTTGAGGGACAGGGGATTGGCCAAAAACATTCAGTACTTC,CASSLRDRGLAKNIQYF
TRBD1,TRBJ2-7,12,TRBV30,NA,TGTGCCTGGGGACAGGTCTCCTACGAGCAGTACTTC,CAWGQVSYEQYF
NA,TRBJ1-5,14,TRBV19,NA,TGTGCCAGTAGTATCCCTTTGTGGCGGGAGCCCCAGCATTTT,CASSIPLWREPQHF
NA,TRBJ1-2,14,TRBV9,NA,TGTGCCAGCAGCACAGACCCGGTGAACTATGGCTACACCTTC,CASSTDPVNYGYTF
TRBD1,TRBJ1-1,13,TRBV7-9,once,TGTGCCAGCAGCCGACAGGGTAACACTGAAGCTTTCTTT,CASSRQGNTEAFF
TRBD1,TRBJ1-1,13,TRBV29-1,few,TGCAGCGCCGCCGGGACAGTCTCAACTGAAGCTTTCTTT,CSAAGTVSTEAFF
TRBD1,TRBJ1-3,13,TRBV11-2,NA,TGTGCCAGCAGCTTGGGACAGACAAACACCATATATTTT,CASSLGQTNTIYF
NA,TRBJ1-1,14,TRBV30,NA,TGTGCCTGGAGTGTGGGACACCTGAACACTGAAGCTTTCTTT,CAWSVGHLNTEAFF
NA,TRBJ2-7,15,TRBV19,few,TGTGCCAGTAGTAGGACTCATGCAGTATTCTACGAGCAGTACTTC,CASSRTHAVFYEQYF
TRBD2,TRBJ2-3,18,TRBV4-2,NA,TGTGCCAGCAGCCAAGAGTTAGGACTAGCGGGGTTCGCAGATACGCAGTATTTT,CASSQELGLAGFADTQYF
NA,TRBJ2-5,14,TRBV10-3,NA,TGTGCCATCAGTGAAGGTTTAAGGGGCAAGACCCAGTACTTC,CAISEGLRGKTQYF
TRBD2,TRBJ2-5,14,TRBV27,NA,TGTGCCAGCAGTCCCCGGGGGAGGGGAGAGACCCAGTACTTC,CASSPRGRGETQYF
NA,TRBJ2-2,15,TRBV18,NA,TGTGCCAGCTCACCACAGGCGAGGGTGGACGGGGAGCTGTTTTTT,CASSPQARVDGELFF
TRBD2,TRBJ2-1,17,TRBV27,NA,TGTGCCAGCAGTTTAAGGATTCGACTAGCGGGAGCGGATGAGCAGTTCTTC,CASSLRIRLAGADEQFF
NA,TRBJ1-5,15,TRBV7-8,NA,TGTGCCAGCAGCACGGAGGACAGTAGCAATCAGCCCCAGCATTTT,CASSTEDSSNQPQHF
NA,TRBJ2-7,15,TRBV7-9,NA,TGTGCCAGCAGCTTAACTACCGGACAGACCTACGAGCAGTACTTC,CASSLTTGQTYEQYF
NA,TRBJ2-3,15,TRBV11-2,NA,TGTGCCAGCAGCTTAGGGGCAGGTCGCACAGATACGCAGTATTTT,CASSLGAGRTDTQYF
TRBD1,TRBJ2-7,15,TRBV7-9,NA,TGTGCCAGCAGCGCCGGGACAGGGGGTGCAAACGAGCAGTACTTC,CASSAGTGGANEQYF
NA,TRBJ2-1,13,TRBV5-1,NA,TGCGCCAGCAGCTCCGGGGGCTACAATGAGCAGTTCTTC,CASSSGGYNEQFF
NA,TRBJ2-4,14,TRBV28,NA,TGTGCCAGCAGCCAGACCCTGGGGCGTATCATTCAGTACTTC,CASSQTLGRIIQYF
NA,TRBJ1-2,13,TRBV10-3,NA,TGTGCCATCAGTGAGTCGACGGGCTATGGCTACACCTTC,CAISESTGYGYTF
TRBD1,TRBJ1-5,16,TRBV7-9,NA,TGTGCCAGCAGCCCTTCGGACAGGACACTCAATCAGCCCCAGCATTTT,CASSPSDRTLNQPQHF
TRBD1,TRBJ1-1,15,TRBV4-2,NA,TGTGCCAGCAGCCTGAGAACCGACAGGGACACTGAAGCTTTCTTT,CASSLRTDRDTEAFF
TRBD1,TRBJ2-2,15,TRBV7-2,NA,TGTGCCAGCAGCTTACAGGGGGTGTACACCGGGGAGCTGTTTTTT,CASSLQGVYTGELFF
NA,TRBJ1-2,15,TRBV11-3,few,TGTGCCAGCAGCTTCGCCTCTTACAGGGTGGATGGCTACACCTTC,CASSFASYRVDGYTF
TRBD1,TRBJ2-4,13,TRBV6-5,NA,TGTGCCAGCGCGACAGGGGGCGAAAACATTCAGTACTTC,CASATGGENIQYF
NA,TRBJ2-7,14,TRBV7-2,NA,TGTGCCAGCAGCTTAGCGCTGGCCCACACCGAGCAGTACTTC,CASSLALAHTEQYF
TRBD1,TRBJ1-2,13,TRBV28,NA,TGTGCCAGCAGTTTACAGGGGGGCTATGGCTACACCTTC,CASSLQGGYGYTF
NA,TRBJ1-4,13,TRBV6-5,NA,TGTGCCAGCGGAAAAGGGACACATGAAAAACTGTTTTTT,CASGKGTHEKLFF
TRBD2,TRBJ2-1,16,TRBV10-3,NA,TGTGCCATCAGTGAGGGGGCTAGCGGGGGGGTTCTTGAGCAGTTCTTC,CAISEGASGGVLEQFF
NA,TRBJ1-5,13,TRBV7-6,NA,TGTGCCAGCAGCTTAGCTGGCCATCAGCCCCAGCATTTT,CASSLAGHQPQHF
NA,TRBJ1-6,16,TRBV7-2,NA,TGTGCCAGCAGCTTAGCGGGGCGCGAACAGGGCTCACCCCTCCACTTT,CASSLAGREQGSPLHF
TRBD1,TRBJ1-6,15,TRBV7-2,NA,TGTGCCAGCAGGAGGGACAGGGGAAGAGAATCACCCCTCCACTTT,CASRRDRGRESPLHF
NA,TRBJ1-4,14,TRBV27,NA,TGTGCCAGCAGTATACAGGGTCCGTTTGAAAAACTGTTTTTT,CASSIQGPFEKLFF
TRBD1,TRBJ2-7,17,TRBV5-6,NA,TGTGCCAGCAGCTTGGCGATGACAGGGAATATGGCCTACGAGCAGTACTTC,CASSLAMTGNMAYEQYF
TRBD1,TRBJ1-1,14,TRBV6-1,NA,TGTGCCAGCAGTGAGCAGGGGGCGAACACTGAAGCTTTCTTT,CASSEQGANTEAFF
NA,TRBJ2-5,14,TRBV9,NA,TGTGCCAGCAGCGGAACGACAGGCGGAGAGACCCAGTACTTC,CASSGTTGGETQYF
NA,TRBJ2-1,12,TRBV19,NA,TGTGCCAGTAGACTCAGGGGAGGGGAGCAGTTCTTC,CASRLRGGEQFF
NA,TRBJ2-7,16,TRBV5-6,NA,TGTGCCAGCAGCTTGGGCGGGGGGACAGGGATATACGAGCAGTACTTC,CASSLGGGTGIYEQYF
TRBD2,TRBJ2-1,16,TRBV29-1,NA,TGCAGCGTTCACATGTGGGTGGCTAGCGGTAACAATGAGCAGTTCTTC,CSVHMWVASGNNEQFF
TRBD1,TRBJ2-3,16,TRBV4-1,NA,TGCGCCAGCAGCCCCCTTTGGACAGGGAATGGAGATACGCAGTATTTT,CASSPLWTGNGDTQYF
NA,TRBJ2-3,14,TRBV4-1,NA,TGCGCCAGCAGCCAGCAGCGGAGCACAGATACGCAGTATTTT,CASSQQRSTDTQYF